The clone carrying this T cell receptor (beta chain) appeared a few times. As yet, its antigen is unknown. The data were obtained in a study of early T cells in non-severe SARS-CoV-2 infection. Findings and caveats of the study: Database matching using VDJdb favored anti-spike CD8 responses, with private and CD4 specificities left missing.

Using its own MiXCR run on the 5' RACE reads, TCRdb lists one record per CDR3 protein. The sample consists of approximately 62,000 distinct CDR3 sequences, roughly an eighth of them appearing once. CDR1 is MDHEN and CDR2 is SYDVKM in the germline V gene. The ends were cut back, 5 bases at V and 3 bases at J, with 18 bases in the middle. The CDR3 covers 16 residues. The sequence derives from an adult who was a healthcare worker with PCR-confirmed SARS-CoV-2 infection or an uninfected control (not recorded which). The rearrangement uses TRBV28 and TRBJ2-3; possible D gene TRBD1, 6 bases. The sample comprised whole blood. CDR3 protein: CASSTLEAGATDTQYF. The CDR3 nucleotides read TGTGCCAGCAGTACGTTGGAGGCAGGGGCTACAGATACGCAGTATTTT.